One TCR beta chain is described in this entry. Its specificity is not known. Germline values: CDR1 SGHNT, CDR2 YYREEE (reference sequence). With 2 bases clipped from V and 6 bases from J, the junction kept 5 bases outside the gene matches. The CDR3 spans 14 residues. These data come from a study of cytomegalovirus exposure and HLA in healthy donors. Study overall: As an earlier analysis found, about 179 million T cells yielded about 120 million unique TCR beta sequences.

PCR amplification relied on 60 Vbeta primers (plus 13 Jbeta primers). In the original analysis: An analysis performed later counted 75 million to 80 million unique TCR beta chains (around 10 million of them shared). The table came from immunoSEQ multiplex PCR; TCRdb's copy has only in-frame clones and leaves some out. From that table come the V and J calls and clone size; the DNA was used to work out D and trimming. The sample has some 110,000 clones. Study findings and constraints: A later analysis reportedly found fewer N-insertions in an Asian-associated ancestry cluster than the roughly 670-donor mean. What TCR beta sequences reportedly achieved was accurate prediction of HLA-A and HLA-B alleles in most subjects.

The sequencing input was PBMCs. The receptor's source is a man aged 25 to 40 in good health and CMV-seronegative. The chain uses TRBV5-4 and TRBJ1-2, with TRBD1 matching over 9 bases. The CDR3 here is CASSLGTGWNGYTF. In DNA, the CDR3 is TGTGCCAGCAGCTTAGGGACAGGGTGGAATGGCTACACCTTC.